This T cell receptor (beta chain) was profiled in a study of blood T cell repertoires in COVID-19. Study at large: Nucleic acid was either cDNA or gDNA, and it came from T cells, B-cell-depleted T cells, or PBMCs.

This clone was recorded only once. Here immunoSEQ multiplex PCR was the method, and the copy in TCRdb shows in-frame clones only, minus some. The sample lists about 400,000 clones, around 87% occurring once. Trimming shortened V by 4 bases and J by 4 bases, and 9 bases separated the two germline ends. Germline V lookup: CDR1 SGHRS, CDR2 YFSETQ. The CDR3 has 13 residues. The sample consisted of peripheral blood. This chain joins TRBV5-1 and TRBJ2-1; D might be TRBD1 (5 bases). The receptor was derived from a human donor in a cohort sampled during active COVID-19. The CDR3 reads CASSGQGYNEQFF. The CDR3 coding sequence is TGCGCCAGCAGCGGTCAGGGATACAATGAGCAGTTCTTC.